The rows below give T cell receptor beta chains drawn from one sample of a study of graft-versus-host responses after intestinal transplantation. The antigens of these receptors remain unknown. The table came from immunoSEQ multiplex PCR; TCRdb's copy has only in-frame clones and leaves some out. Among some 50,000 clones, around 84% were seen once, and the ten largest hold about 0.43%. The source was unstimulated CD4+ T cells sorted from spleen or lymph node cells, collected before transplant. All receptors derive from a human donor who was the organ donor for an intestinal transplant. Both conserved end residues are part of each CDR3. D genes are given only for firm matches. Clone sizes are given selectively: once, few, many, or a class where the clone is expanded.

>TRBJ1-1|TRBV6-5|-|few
CASSRGGTEAFF
TGTGCCAGCAGTAGGGGGGGGACTGAAGCTTTCTTT
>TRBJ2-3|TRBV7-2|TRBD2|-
CASSSGLVRTDTQYF
TGTGCCAGCAGCTCTGGACTAGTCCGCACAGATACGCAGTATTTT
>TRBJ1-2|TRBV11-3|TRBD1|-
CASSLAPTTGVNYGYTF
TGTGCCAGCAGCTTAGCCCCAACGACAGGGGTAAACTATGGCTACACCTTC
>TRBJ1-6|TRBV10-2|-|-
CASKGSGSYNSPLHF
TGCGCCAGCAAGGGGAGTGGGTCCTATAATTCACCCCTCCACTTT
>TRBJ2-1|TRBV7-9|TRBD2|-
CASSFAGTSGIRSYNEQFF
TGTGCCAGCAGCTTTGCCGGGACTAGCGGGATCCGCTCCTACAATGAGCAGTTCTTC
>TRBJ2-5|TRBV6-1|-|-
CASSAKTGETQYF
TGTGCCAGCAGTGCGAAAACGGGAGAGACCCAGTACTTC
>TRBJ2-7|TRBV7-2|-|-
CASSLAETRGAYEQYF
TGTGCCAGCAGCTTAGCGGAGACTAGGGGGGCCTACGAGCAGTACTTC
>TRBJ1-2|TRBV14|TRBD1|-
CASSQDTGTGVGYTF
TGTGCCAGCAGCCAAGACACCGGGACAGGGGTCGGCTACACCTTC
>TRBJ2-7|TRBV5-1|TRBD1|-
CASSAAGGQGALGSYEQYF
TGCGCCAGCAGCGCGGCAGGGGGACAGGGGGCGCTTGGGTCCTACGAGCAGTACTTC
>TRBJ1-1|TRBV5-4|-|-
CASSSDSWGDTEAFF
TGTGCCAGCAGCTCGGACAGTTGGGGGGACACTGAAGCTTTCTTT
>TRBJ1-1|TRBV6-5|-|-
CASSPDGKTEAFF
TGTGCCAGCAGCCCAGACGGGAAAACTGAAGCTTTCTTT
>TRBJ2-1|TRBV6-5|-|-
CASSYDYNREQFF
TGTGCCAGCAGCTACGACTACAATAGGGAGCAGTTCTTC
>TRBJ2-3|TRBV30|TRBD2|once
CAWSPRLAGAHAQYF
TGTGCCTGGAGCCCCCGACTAGCGGGGGCACACGCGCAGTATTTT
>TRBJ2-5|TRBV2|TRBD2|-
CASGLAGVETQYF
TGTGCCAGCGGACTAGCGGGGGTAGAGACCCAGTACTTC
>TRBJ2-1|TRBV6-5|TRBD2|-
CASSYSGSSYNEQFF
TGTGCCAGCAGTTACAGCGGGAGCTCCTACAATGAGCAGTTCTTC
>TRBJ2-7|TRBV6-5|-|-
CASSSVGDYEQYF
TGTGCCAGCAGTTCCGTCGGGGACTACGAGCAGTACTTC
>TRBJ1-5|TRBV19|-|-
CASRGIGTGNQPQHF
TGTGCCAGTAGAGGAATAGGGACGGGCAATCAGCCCCAGCATTTT
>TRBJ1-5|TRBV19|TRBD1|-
CASSTGQGVFQPQHF
TGTGCCAGTAGTACGGGACAGGGGGTTTTTCAGCCCCAGCATTTT
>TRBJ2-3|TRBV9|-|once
CASSVARQGTGSTDTQYF
TGTGCCAGCAGCGTAGCTCGGCAGGGAACGGGGAGCACAGATACGCAGTATTTT
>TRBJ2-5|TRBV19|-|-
CASSTTGIQETQYF
TGTGCCAGTAGTACCACAGGGATCCAAGAGACCCAGTACTTC
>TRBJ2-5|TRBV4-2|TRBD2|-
CASSQEPWTSGRRETQYF
TGTGCCAGCAGCCAAGAACCCTGGACTAGCGGGAGGAGAGAGACCCAGTACTTC
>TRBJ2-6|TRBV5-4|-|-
CASSLVGSGANVLTF
TGTGCCAGCAGCTTGGTGGGCTCTGGGGCCAACGTCCTGACTTTC
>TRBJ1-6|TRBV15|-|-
CATSRLADRVRNSPLHF
TGTGCCACCAGCAGACTGGCGGACCGAGTAAGAAATTCACCCCTCCACTTT
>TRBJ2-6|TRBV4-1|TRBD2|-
CASSQDEWRGLAGGANVLTF
TGCGCCAGCAGCCAAGATGAATGGAGGGGCCTAGCGGGCGGGGCCAACGTCCTGACTTTC
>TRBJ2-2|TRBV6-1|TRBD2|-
CASSEGSGGANTGELFF
TGTGCCAGCAGTGAAGGGAGCGGGGGAGCGAACACCGGGGAGCTGTTTTTT
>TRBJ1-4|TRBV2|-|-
CASSVEQGMEEKLFF
TGTGCCAGCAGTGTGGAACAGGGAATGGAGGAAAAACTGTTTTTT
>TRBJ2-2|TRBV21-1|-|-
CASSKAIVAGFAGELFF
TGTGCCAGCAGCAAAGCGATAGTAGCGGGATTCGCCGGGGAGCTGTTTTTT
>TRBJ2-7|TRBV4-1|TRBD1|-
CASSLNPGQGATYEQYF
TGCGCCAGCAGCTTAAATCCGGGACAGGGAGCTACCTACGAGCAGTACTTC
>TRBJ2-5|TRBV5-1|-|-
CASSLALAAPQRETQYF
TGCGCCAGCAGCTTGGCCCTCGCTGCCCCTCAACGGGAGACCCAGTACTTC
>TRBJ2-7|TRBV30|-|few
CAWKVGEGGSYEQYF
TGTGCCTGGAAAGTTGGGGAGGGGGGCTCCTACGAGCAGTACTTC
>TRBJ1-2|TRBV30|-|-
CAWSVFATSLFDYCHTF
TGTGCCTGGAGTGTCTTCGCCACGTCGCTTTTTGACTATTGCCACACCTTC